The 12 T cell receptor beta chains below all came from one sample that was sequenced in a study of control samples from healthy donors and cancer patients (dated by TCRdb to about 2020). Library construction relied on the immunoSEQ multiplex PCR assay. Imported from immuneACCESS, the table was reduced by TCRdb to in-frame sequences with V and J called. These copies leave out some clones; in studies compared against another copy, an unresolved V gene accounts for under half, and the cause of the remainder is not known. A total of 120,000 or so clones appear in this sample, about 89% of them only once. Over 2.5% of the sample belongs to the ten largest clones. The sequencing input was blood. These receptors came from a man aged 55 to 70 in good health.

About this clone itself: This same CDR3 is encoded by further DNA sequences in the sample. The chain carries TRBV12-3 or TRBV12-4 and TRBJ1-2; D is ambiguous. This CDR3 region has 11 residues. V was pared by 6 bases and J by 2 bases, with 4 bases between. CDR3 region: CASSLNYGYTF. The CDR3 region has the DNA TGTGCCAGCAGCCTCAACTATGGCTACACCTTC.

J is TRBJ1-2 and V is TRBV2; TRBD1 might be the D (6 bases). Germline loops: CDR1 SNHLY, CDR2 FYNNEI. With 5 bases removed from V and 4 bases from J, the gap between germline ends came to 17 bases. The CDR3 has 15 amino acids. CDR3 residues: CASSFLVRGSYGYTF. In nucleotides, the CDR3 is TGTGCCAGCAGTTTCTTGGTCAGGGGCAGCTATGGCTACACCTTC.

The chain recombines TRBV6-2 or TRBV6-3 with TRBJ1-1; D remains unclear. Germline-derived CDR1 and CDR2 are MNHEY and SVGEGT. V was pared by 1 base and J by 8 bases, with 5 bases between. The CDR3 length is 11 residues. The CDR3 region is CASSYLTEAFF. CDR3 DNA: TGTGCCAGCAGTTACTTGACGGAAGCTTTCTTT.

The chain links TRBV7-2 to TRBJ2-3; D unclear. V was trimmed by 1 base and J by 0 bases, leaving 8 bases between them. Germline values: CDR1 SGHTA, CDR2 FQGNSA. The CDR3 consists of 15 residues. The DNA of the CDR3 is TGTGCCAGCAGCTTAGGATCCCTAAGCACAGATACGCAGTATTTT. This codes for CASSLGSLSTDTQYF.

The rearrangement links TRBV14 to TRBJ1-5; D gene ambiguous. The V gene lost 0 bases and the J gene lost 3 bases, with 6 bases spanning the gap. CDR3 size: 14 residues. Germline V gene data show CDR1 as SGHDN and CDR2 as FVKESK. CDR3 in DNA: TGTGCCAGCAGCCAAGAAGGGTTCAATCAGCCCCAGCATTTT. Translating gives CASSQEGFNQPQHF.

The V gene is TRBV5-1, the J gene TRBJ1-3; D possibly corresponds to TRBD1 (6 bases). This CDR3 has 15 amino acids. V was clipped by 4 bases and J by 0 bases, with 11 bases between them. The germline V gene encodes CDR1 SGHRS and CDR2 YFSETQ. The CDR3 loop reads CASSIGQLSGNTIYF. CDR3 in DNA: TGCGCCAGCAGCATAGGACAGCTCTCTGGAAACACCATATATTTT.

J is TRBJ2-3 and V is TRBV4-1; 7 nucleotides align to TRBD1. CDR3 size: 15 residues. V lost 0 bases and J lost 6; bases outside the gene matches: 6. Germline CDR1 MGHRA, CDR2 YSYEKL. The CDR3 sequence is CASSQEIQGMDTQYF. The DNA for the CDR3 is TGCGCCAGCAGCCAAGAAATACAGGGGATGGATACGCAGTATTTT.

The chain carries TRBV7-2 and TRBJ1-1; maybe TRBD1 (6 bases). This CDR3 is 14 amino acids long. The germline V and J ends were trimmed by 5 bases and 0 bases, with 10 bases remaining between them. The V gene's germline CDR1 is SGHTA and CDR2 FQGNSA. This chain's CDR3 is CASSVGALNTEAFF. The CDR3 DNA reads TGTGCCAGCAGCGTGGGGGCGCTGAACACTGAAGCTTTCTTT.

CDR3 region: CASSLGWAYTF. The CDR3 bases are TGTGCCAGCAGCTTAGGTTGGGCCTACACCTTC. The V and J genes are TRBV7-9 and TRBJ1-2, with unresolved D. Looked up from germline, CDR1 is SEHNR and CDR2 is FQNEAQ (reference sequence). The CDR3 covers 11 residues. V was trimmed by 1 base and J by 10 bases, leaving 7 bases between them.

V gene TRBV7-2 combines with J gene TRBJ1-2; 9 bases align to TRBD1. Germline values: CDR1 SGHTA, CDR2 FQGNSA. V dropped 2 bases and J dropped 6; count of bases not matched to a gene: 4. The CDR3 runs to 14 residues. CDR3 DNA: TGTGCCAGCAGCTTATCCAGGACAGGGGATGGCTACACCTTC. This encodes CASSLSRTGDGYTF.

V gene TRBV7-9 combines with J gene TRBJ2-1; possible D gene TRBD2, 5 bases. V was shortened by 6 bases and J by 9 bases, with 15 bases between the two germline ends. This CDR3 has 13 amino acids. Germline-derived CDR1 and CDR2 are SEHNR and FQNEAQ (reference sequence). For the CDR3, the DNA is TGTGCCAGCAGTGGGTTAGTAAGCGGTGAGCAGTTCTTC. It encodes CASSGLVSGEQFF.

The V gene is TRBV5-1, the J gene TRBJ1-1, with 9 nucleotides matching TRBD1. This CDR3 has 13 residues. Trimming cost V 7 bases and J 1 base; bases outside gene matches: 2. CDR1 and CDR2 (germline): SGHRS, YFSETQ. CDR3 sequence reads: CASWTGANTEAFF. CDR3 nucleotide sequence: TGCGCCAGCTGGACAGGGGCGAACACTGAAGCTTTCTTT.